Listed below are T cell receptor beta chains from one sample, sequenced in a study of blood T cell repertoires in COVID-19. Clones were read by immunoSEQ multiplex PCR, and TCRdb kept only the in-frame ones, dropping some. Of fewer than 200,000 clones in the sample, less than 85% were seen once. Input material: peripheral blood. The receptor set was obtained from a human donor with acute or convalescent COVID-19. The donor label of this sample is uncertain. The CDR3 runs from the conserved cysteine through the conserved F or W. The size entry is marked missing in some rows and otherwise reads once, few, many or a size class.

CASSIVQGAEAFF TRBV19 once
CASSLQGAGETQYF TRBV5-4 -
CASSTYQGSDISGNTIYF TRBV5-5 -
CASRPRDVGTGELFF TRBV5-4 few
CASSQWKRGNTEAFF TRBV7-3 -
CASSLNRGYNQPQHF TRBV7-2 -
CASRHSGGVETQYF TRBV19 -
CASSLIAGGTQETQYF TRBV4-2 -
CASSFSESSYNEQFF TRBV27 -
CASSPGTGREKLFF TRBV6-5 -
CASSLTDSLAKNIQYF TRBV7-6 few
CASSIRGQGASTSYEQYF TRBV19 -
CASSPGTSGGPGSEQYF TRBV5-1 once
CASSDRDRGAYGYTF TRBV6-2/TRBV6-3 once
CASSLKGAEAFF TRBV7-9 -
CASSFLAGGLRNEQFF TRBV5-4 -
CASSFSPGTLRGTEAFF TRBV19 -
CASSEFRGPIQETQYF TRBV25-1 -
CASSVDWAWSPLHF TRBV9 -
CAAAGDGNTIYF TRBV19 -
CASSVDRNQPQHF TRBV6-4 -
CASSPGGEGWTDTQYF TRBV5-1 -
CASSGTGGENEQFF TRBV18 once
CASSPGTGITEAFF TRBV18 -
CASSETSGVTDTQYF TRBV9 -
CATSDFDEQYF TRBV24-1 -
CASSRRAENSPLHF TRBV5-8 -
CASSEQGVSGNTIYF TRBV7-2 -
CASSIEQGRYQPQHF TRBV19 -
CASSPSGGHYNEQFF TRBV18 -
CAISDRTENTGELFF TRBV10-3 -
CASSFEGYNQPQHF TRBV19 -
CASSLGTGVLNTEAFF TRBV7-6 -
CASSPTTRGETQYF TRBV27 -
CASSQVGAGQGPFKQYF TRBV14 -
CASSQTSGGNTGELFF TRBV5-6 -
CASSPTGQVSYEQYF TRBV18 -
CASSQDPSGTGVGQPQHF TRBV4-1 -
CASSVDEGGSGNTIYF TRBV9 -
CASSPGHVNSFSGNTIYF TRBV6-6 -
CASSSSGISLYGYTF TRBV27 few
CASSLENRGAFF TRBV7-9 -
CASTYSNQPQHF TRBV12-5 -
CATSKGGEHTDTQYF TRBV24-1 -
CATSRLSSLRVMNTEAFF TRBV15 -
CARSWRRGSCGYTF TRBV5-3 -
CASTGHPNTEAFF TRBV27 once
CASSLGRGSRTQYF TRBV5-4 -
CATGRGVRTDTQYF TRBV2 -
CASSPGGAGGYTF TRBV7-3 -
CASSFRDRGPQETQYF TRBV5-1 -